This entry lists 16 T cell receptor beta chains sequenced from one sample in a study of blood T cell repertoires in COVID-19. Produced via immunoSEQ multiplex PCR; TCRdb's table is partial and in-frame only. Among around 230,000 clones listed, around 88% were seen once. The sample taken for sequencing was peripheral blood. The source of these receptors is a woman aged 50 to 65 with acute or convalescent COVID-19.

For the CDR3, the DNA is TGTGCCAGCAGCCAAGAAGGGCTAGCGACCTCCTACGAGCAGTACTTC. This translates into CASSQEGLATSYEQYF. The V call is TRBV4-2, the J call TRBJ2-7, with D perhaps matching TRBD2 (6 bases). The CDR3 totals 16 residues. V was trimmed by 0 bases and J by 0 bases, leaving 12 bases between them. CDR1 LGHNA and CDR2 YNFKEQ come from the germline V gene.

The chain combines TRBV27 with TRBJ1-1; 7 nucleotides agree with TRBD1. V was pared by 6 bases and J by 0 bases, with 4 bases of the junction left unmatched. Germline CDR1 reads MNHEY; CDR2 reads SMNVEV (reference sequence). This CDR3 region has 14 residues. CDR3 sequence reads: CASRDRSMNTEAFF. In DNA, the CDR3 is TGTGCCAGCAGGGACAGGTCTATGAACACTGAAGCTTTCTTT.

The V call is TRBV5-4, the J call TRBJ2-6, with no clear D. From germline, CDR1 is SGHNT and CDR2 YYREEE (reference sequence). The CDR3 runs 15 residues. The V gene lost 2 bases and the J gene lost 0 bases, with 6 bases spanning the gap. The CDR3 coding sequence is TGTGCCAGCAGCTTCGGGTCCTCTGGGGCCAACGTCCTGACTTTC. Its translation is CASSFGSSGANVLTF.

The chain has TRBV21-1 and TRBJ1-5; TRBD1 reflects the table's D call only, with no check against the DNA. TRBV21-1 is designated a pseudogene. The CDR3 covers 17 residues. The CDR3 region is CASSKGLASLSNQPQHF. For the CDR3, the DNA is TGTGCCAGCAGCAAGGGCCTGGCATCCCTTAGCAATCAGCCCCAGCATTTT.

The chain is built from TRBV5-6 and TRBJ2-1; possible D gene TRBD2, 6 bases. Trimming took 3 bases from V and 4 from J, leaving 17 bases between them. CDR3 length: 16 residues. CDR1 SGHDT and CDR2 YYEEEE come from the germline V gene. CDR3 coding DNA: TGTGCCAGCAGCTCGCTCGGGACTTCAGAATACAATGAGCAGTTCTTC. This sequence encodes CASSSLGTSEYNEQFF.

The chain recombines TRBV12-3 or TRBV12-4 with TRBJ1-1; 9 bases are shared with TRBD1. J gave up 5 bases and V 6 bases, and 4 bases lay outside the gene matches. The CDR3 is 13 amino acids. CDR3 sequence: CASRGTGRTEAFF. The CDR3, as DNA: TGTGCCAGCAGGGGGACAGGGAGGACTGAAGCTTTCTTT.

The CDR3 region is CASLGGSGETQYF. The CDR3 nucleotides are TGTGCCAGCCTGGGAGGGTCGGGAGAGACCCAGTACTTC. This sequence joins TRBV2 and TRBJ2-5, with 7 positions matching TRBD2. The CDR3 extends over 13 amino acids. The V segment lost 8 bases and the J segment 4 bases; nucleotides outside the gene matches: 7. Germline CDR1 is SNHLY and CDR2 is FYNNEI.

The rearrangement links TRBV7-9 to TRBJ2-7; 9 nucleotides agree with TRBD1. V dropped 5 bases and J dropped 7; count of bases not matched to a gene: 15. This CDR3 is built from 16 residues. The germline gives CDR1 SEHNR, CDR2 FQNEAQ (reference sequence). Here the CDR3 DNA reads TGTGCCAGCAGCGCAGTAAATCGGGACAGGGTAAAAGAGCAGTACTTC. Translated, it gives CASSAVNRDRVKEQYF.

CDR3 in DNA: TGTGCCTGGAGTCTGGGGCTGGAGCCCCAGCATTTT. It codes for CAWSLGLEPQHF. V usage is TRBV30 and J usage is TRBJ1-5; TRBD1 is a possible D gene (5 bases). V was trimmed by 2 bases and J by 8 bases, leaving 10 bases between them. The CDR3 runs to 12 residues. Germline V gives CDR1 GTSNPN, CDR2 SVGIG (reference sequence).

CDR3 in DNA: TGTGCCAGCCAGTTGAGACAGGGGGAAGGGGCCGGGGAGCTGTTTTTT. Its translation is CASQLRQGEGAGELFF. The V gene is TRBV19, the J gene TRBJ2-2; 9 bases map to TRBD1. Germline CDR1 reads LNHDA; CDR2 reads SQIVND (reference sequence). The junction had 14 bases not matched to a gene; V was cut back by 9 bases and J by 6 bases. There are 16 residues in the CDR3. The whole variable domain, remainder taken from reference TRBV19 and TRBJ2-2, is DGGITQSPKYLFRKEGQNVTLSCEQNLNHDAMYWYRQDPGQGLRLIYYSQIVNDFQKGDIAEGYSVSREKKESFPLTVTSAQKNPTAFYLCASQLRQGEGAGELFFGEGSRLTVL.

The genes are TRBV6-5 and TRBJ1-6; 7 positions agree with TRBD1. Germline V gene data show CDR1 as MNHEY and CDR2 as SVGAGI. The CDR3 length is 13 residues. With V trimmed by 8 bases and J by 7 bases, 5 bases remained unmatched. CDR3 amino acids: CASVGTANSPLHF. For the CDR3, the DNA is TGTGCCAGCGTTGGGACAGCGAATTCACCCCTCCACTTT.

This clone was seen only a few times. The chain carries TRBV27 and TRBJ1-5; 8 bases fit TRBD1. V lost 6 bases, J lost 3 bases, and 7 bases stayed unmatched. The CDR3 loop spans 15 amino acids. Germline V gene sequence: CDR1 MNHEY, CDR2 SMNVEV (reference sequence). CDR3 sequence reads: CASSKTGENNQPQHF. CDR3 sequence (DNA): TGTGCCAGCAGCAAGACAGGGGAGAACAATCAGCCCCAGCATTTT.

In DNA form, the CDR3 reads TGTGCCAGCAGCTTGGTTGGCAGTTACACTGAAGCTTTCTTT. Translating gives CASSLVGSYTEAFF. This rearrangement joins TRBV5-6 to TRBJ1-1; D not resolved. Germline assignment: CDR1 SGHDT and CDR2 YYEEEE. V lost 0 bases and J lost 3, with 9 bases in between. This CDR3 is built from 14 residues.

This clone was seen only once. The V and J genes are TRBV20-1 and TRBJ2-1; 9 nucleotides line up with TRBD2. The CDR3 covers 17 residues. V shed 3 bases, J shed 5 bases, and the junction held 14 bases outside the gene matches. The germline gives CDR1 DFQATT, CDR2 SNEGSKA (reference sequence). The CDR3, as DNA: TGCAGTGCTAGTATCGGCGGGAGGGGGGGTGTGGACAATGAGCAGTTCTTC. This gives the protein CSASIGGRGGVDNEQFF.

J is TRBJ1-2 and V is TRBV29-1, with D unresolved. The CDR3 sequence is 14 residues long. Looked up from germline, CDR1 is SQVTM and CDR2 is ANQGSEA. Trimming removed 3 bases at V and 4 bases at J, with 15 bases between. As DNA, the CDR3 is TGCAGCGTTGATACGCAGGACTTTAGCTATGGCTACACCTTC. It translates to CSVDTQDFSYGYTF. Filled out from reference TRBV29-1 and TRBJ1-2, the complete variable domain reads SAVISQKPSRDICQRGTSLTIQCQVDSQVTMMFWYRQQPGQSLTLIATANQGSEATYESGFVIDKFPISRPNLTFSTLTVSNMSPEDSSIYLCSVDTQDFSYGYTFGSGTRLTVV.

CDR3 region: CASSLWTRLTDTQYF. The DNA for the CDR3 is TGTGCCAGCAGCCTCTGGACTAGACTAACCGATACGCAGTATTTT. The chain is built from TRBV7-2 and TRBJ2-3; 7 nucleotides line up with TRBD2. This CDR3 comprises 15 residues. Germline CDR1 reads SGHTA; CDR2 reads FQGNSA. Trimming removed 5 bases from V and 6 bases from J; junction bases left unmatched: 11.